Shown below are 5 T cell receptor beta chains from a single sample sequenced in a study of tumor and adjacent non-tumor tissue in lung cancer. Three rounds of nested PCR, following a modified ARM-PCR protocol, produced the TCRbeta library. TCRdb redid the calling of the multiplex PCR reads with MiXCR, one entry per CDR3 protein. The sample carries tens of thousands of distinct CDR3 sequences, roughly three quarters recorded once. The template was RNA from unsorted bulk tissue. Distant lung tissue was collected more than 3 cm away from the tumor edge. Sequenced: distant non-tumor lung tissue. These receptors were collected from a man aged 55-75 years with non-small cell lung cancer.

Remarks on this clonotype: This may come from a read error, since a much larger clone is one base off. The CDR3 carries no conserved terminal phenylalanine or tryptophan, so it likely arises from a read error. The chain uses TRBV2 and TRBJ2-5, with D perhaps TRBD1 (6 bases). The CDR3 consists of 14 residues. The germline V gene encodes CDR1 SNHLY and CDR2 FYNNEI. Deletions cut 6 bases from V and 5 bases from J, with 16 bases between. Here the CDR3 DNA reads TGTGCCAGCAGAGTGGGACACCAAGGGGAGACCCAGTACCTC. This translates into CASRVGHQGETQYL.

About this clonotype: The junction departs from the called germline gene at one end, perhaps through a read error. V gene TRBV12-3 or TRBV12-4 combines with J gene TRBJ1-5, with a weak D call TRBD1 (5 bases). TRBJ2-3 explains the end of the DNA better; the J call may be wrong. This CDR3 comprises 16 residues. CDR3 residues: CASSPPDKYSIQPQYF. In nucleotides, the CDR3 is TGTGCTAGCAGCCCGCCGGACAAATATAGCATTCAGCCCCAGTATTTT.

The sample holds a few counts of this clonotype. This sequence may be a read error, since a much larger clone differs from it by one base. The V gene is TRBV20-1, the J gene TRBJ2-1; a weak D match, TRBD2 (5 bases). The CDR3 sequence is 15 residues long. V was shortened by 5 bases and J by 9 bases, with 23 bases between the two germline ends. CDR1 is DFQATT and CDR2 is SNEGSKA in the germline V gene (reference sequence). In nucleotides, the CDR3 is TGCAGTGCTCCCCGGAGCAGGAGGTTTGTCATTGAGCAGTTCTTC. This gives the protein CSAPRSRRFVIEQFF.

Comments on this clonotype: The junction departs from germline at one end; a sequencing error may be responsible. The rearrangement uses TRBV29-1 and TRBJ1-1; D call uncertain. CDR3 length: 13 residues. Germline values: CDR1 SQVTM, CDR2 ANQGSEA. The CDR3 is CSVVKWDGTEAFF. The CDR3 coding sequence is TGTAGCGTTGTTAAATGGGATGGCACTGAAGCTTTCTTT.

In its sample, this clonotype was seen many times. The J gene is TRBJ1-1, the V gene TRBV5-1, with 9 bases lining up with TRBD1. The ends lost 0 bases at V and 0 bases at J; junction bases unmatched: 9. Looked up from germline, CDR1 is SGHRS and CDR2 is YFSETQ. The length of the CDR3 is 18 residues. CDR3 bases: TGCGCCAGCAGCTTGGCGGTTGGACAGGGGCCAATGAACACTGAAGCTTTCTTT. Protein: CASSLAVGQGPMNTEAFF.